A selection of T cell receptor beta chains follows, all from one sample in a study of CD8 T cells in Susac syndrome. MiXCR, run by TCRdb on the immunoSEQ multiplex PCR reads, gives a single entry per CDR3 protein. The sample records some 80,000 distinct CDR3 sequences, around 94% being singletons. The sample comprised CD8+ T cells from PBMCs. The source of these receptors is a human donor in good health. CDR3s include the opening cysteine and the closing phenylalanine or tryptophan. D genes are given only for firm matches. Size tells how often a clone was seen (once, few, many) or the class of an expanded clone, and some rows leave it out.

cdr3_aa clone_size v_call d_call
CASSRPGQGAYGYTF . TRBV4-1 TRBD1
CASSLELAVQYEQYF . TRBV11-2 TRBD2
CASTWSVGTGVTGELFF . TRBV4-1 TRBD1
CASSQTGTSSSYNEQFF once TRBV4-3 .
CASSQVPPGLAGSETQYF . TRBV4-1 TRBD2
CASSLSLAGEQFF . TRBV12-3/TRBV12-4 TRBD2
CASSTWGSGGNEQFF once TRBV9 TRBD2
CASSLARTVTQYF . TRBV7-9 .
CASSFNVGIYNEQFF once TRBV27 .
CSARDNMKVAKNIQYF once TRBV20-1 .
CASSPRFYEQYF . TRBV12-3/TRBV12-4 .
CASSLRGGHNEQFF . TRBV28 .
CASTDGDTQYF . TRBV18 .
CASSSGRGAPPEAFF . TRBV5-1 .
CASTLGTSGYTDTQYF . TRBV27 TRBD2
CASKTTGSYTF once TRBV12-3/TRBV12-4 .
CASSSLLRLNTEAFF . TRBV27 .
CASSNTPGQGGETQYF . TRBV6-1 TRBD1
CASSPSPMTDTQYF once TRBV6-5 .
CASSGLAGGPTDTQYF . TRBV28 TRBD2
CASSYYSEQFF . TRBV27 .
CASSWTGGGQPQHF . TRBV11-2 TRBD1
CASSVTGVRGYTF . TRBV9 TRBD1
CASSLETGAGYTF . TRBV5-6 .
CASSQGDRGTEAFF . TRBV4-1 TRBD1
CASSPSLGVNTEAFF . TRBV9 .
CASSFIYEQYF . TRBV7-8 .
CASSVSSAYEQYF . TRBV9 .
CASGSGVPEELFF once TRBV5-4 .
CSARRGDEQYF . TRBV20-1 .
CASSLVAAGTGELFF . TRBV5-6 .
CASSPSGWNQPQHF . TRBV3-1 .
CASKSINRHSGSLTDTQYF . TRBV2 .
CASSVVSVTASNYGYTF . TRBV9 .
CASSVNPKRAGITDTQYF . TRBV9 TRBD2
CSAWTGENIQYF . TRBV20-1 TRBD1
CSAIGGYGYTF . TRBV29-1 .
CASSQVDRAYNEQFF . TRBV4-1 .
CASSIRETNYGYTF . TRBV7-8 .
CASSYRGRGQEQYF once TRBV6-5 TRBD1
CASSAEGQGTTDTQYF . TRBV9 TRBD1
CASRVARMADTQYF . TRBV7-9 .
CASSESSYDGYTF . TRBV5-1 .
CASSQDNRVRYEQYF . TRBV4-3 .
CASSEARGRTQYF . TRBV2 .
CASSVSDLNTEAFF . TRBV9 .
CASSVSGRQETQYF . TRBV9 .